The clone carrying this TCR beta chain was seen a few times. The target antigen is unknown. This entry belongs to a study of vaccination and CD4 T cells after COVID-19. Sample treatment: approximately nine-day PBMC culture with coronavirus spike peptide pools or control peptides (ViraFEST assay). Those CD4+ T cells from the unexposed donor predate the COVID-19 pandemic (2011-2018). ViraFEST grew antigen-specific T cells using peptide pools, then sequenced TCRs. Per well, fewer than 2.5 million PBMCs were cultured in the presence of roughly 9 IU/ml IL-2 and 8 to 10 ug/ml peptide pools. The assay that was used to sequence DNA from cultured CD4+ T cells was the Oncomine TCR Beta short-read assay. From cultured CD4+ T cells, genomic DNA was extracted. TCRdb passed the PCR reads through MiXCR, listing each CDR3 protein once. The sample has around 5,600 distinct CDR3 sequences, around 34% seen once. Germline V gene sequence: CDR1 DFQATT, CDR2 SNEGSKA (reference sequence). With V trimmed by 6 bases and J by 5 bases, 6 bases remained unmatched. The CDR3 has 12 residues.

The receptor was isolated from a human donor in good health. V and J are TRBV20-1 and TRBJ2-5, with 7 positions matching TRBD1. The sequenced material came from CD4+ T cells from blood, cultured in vitro. The CDR3 nucleotides are TGCAGTGCCAAGAGGGGGCTGGAGACCCAGTACTTC. Translating it yields CSAKRGLETQYF.